This T cell receptor (beta chain) originates from a study of blood T cell repertoires in COVID-19. Study information: Acute-phase and convalescent COVID-19 samples originated in the United States, Italy and Spain. The cDNA or gDNA used as material had been derived from T cells, B-cell-depleted T cells, or PBMCs.

How the authors handled the data: For nucleated cells, counts were estimated from reference gene primer amplification. Profiling relied on immunoSEQ multiplex PCR, and the TCRdb table lists in-frame clones only, not all of them. V and J calls and clone size come straight from that table; D and trimming were deduced from the DNA. The table includes approximately 100,000 clones, approximately 82% detected once. Germline CDR1 is SGHRS and CDR2 is YFSETQ. This CDR3 is 16 amino acids long. Losses at the gene ends were 2 bases for V and 3 bases for J; bases not matched to a gene: 7. The sequenced material came from peripheral blood. The V and J genes are TRBV5-1 and TRBJ1-4; 7 bases are shared with TRBD1. This receptor was obtained from a woman aged 60-75 years with acute or convalescent COVID-19. DNA for the CDR3: TGCGCCAGCAGCTTAGGACAGGTGGGGGCTAATGAAAAACTGTTTTTT. As protein: CASSLGQVGANEKLFF. Variable domain in full (rest from reference TRBV5-1 and TRBJ1-4): KAGVTQTPRYLIKTRGQQVTLSCSPISGHRSVSWYQQTPGQGLQFLFEYFSETQRNKGNFPGRFSGRQFSNSRSEMNVSTLELGDSALYLCASSLGQVGANEKLFFGSGTQLSVL.